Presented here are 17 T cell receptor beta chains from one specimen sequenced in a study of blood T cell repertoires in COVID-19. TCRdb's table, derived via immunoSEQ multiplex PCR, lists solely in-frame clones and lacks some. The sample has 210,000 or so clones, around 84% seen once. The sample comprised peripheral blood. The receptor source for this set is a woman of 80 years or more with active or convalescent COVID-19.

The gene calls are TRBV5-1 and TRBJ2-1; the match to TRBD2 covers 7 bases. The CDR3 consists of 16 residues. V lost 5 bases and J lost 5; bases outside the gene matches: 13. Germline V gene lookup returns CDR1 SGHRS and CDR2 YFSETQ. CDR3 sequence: CASSRLSGSGDNEQFF. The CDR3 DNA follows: TGCGCCAGCAGTCGCTTGAGCGGAAGCGGGGACAATGAGCAGTTCTTC.

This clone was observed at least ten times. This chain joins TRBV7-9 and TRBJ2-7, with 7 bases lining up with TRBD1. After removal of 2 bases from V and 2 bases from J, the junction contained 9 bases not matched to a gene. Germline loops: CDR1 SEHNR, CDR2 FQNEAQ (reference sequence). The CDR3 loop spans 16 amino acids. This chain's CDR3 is CASSLFLGQVAYEQYF. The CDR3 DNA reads TGTGCCAGCAGCTTATTTCTCGGACAGGTCGCCTACGAGCAGTACTTC. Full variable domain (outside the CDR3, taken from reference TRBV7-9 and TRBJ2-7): DTGVSQNPRHKITKRGQNVTFRCDPISEHNRLYWYRQTLGQGPEFLTYFQNEAQLEKSRLLSDRFSAERPKGSFSTLEIQRTEQGDSAMYLCASSLFLGQVAYEQYFGPGTRLTVT.

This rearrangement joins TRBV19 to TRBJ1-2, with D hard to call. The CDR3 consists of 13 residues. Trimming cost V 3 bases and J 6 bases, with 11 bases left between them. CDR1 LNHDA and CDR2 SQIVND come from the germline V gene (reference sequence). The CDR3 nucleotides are TGTGCCAGTAGTATGTATGGGAGAGATGGCTACACCTTC. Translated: CASSMYGRDGYTF.

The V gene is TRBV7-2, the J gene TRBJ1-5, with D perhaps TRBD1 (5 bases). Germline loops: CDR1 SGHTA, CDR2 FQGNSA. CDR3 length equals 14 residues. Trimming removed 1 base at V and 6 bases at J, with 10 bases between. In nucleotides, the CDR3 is TGTGCCAGCAGCTTAGGCTGGGGCAGTCAGCCCCAGCATTTT. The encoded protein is CASSLGWGSQPQHF.

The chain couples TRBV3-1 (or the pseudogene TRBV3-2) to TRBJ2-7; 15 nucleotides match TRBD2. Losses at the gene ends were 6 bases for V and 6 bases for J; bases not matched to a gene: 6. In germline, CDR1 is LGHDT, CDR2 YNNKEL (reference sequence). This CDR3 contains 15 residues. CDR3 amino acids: CASSLRTSGRAEQYF. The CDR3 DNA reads TGTGCCAGCAGTTTACGGACTAGCGGGAGGGCCGAGCAGTACTTC.

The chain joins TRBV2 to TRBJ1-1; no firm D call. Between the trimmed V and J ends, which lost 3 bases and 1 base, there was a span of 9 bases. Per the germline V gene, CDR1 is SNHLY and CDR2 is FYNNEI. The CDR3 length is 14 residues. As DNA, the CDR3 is TGTGCCAGCAGTGAGAGGTTGGGGAACACTGAAGCTTTCTTT. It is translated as CASSERLGNTEAFF.

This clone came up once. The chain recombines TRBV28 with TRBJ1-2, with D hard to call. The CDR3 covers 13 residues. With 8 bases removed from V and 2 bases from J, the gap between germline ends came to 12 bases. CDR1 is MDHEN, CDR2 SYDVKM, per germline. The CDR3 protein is CASLLQENYGYTF. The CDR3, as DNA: TGTGCCAGCCTCTTGCAAGAGAACTATGGCTACACCTTC.

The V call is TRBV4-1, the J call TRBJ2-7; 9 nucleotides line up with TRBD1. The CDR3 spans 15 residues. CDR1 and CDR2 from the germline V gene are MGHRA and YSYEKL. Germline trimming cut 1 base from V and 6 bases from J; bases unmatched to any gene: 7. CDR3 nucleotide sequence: TGCGCCAGCAGCCAAGTGCTAGGACAGGGGTTCGAGCAGTACTTC. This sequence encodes CASSQVLGQGFEQYF.

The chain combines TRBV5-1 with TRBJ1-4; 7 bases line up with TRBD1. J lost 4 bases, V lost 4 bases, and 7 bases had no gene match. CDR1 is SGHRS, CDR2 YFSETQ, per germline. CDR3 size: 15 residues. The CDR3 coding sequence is TGCGCCAGCAGCCAACAAAACAGGGGTAATGAAAAACTGTTTTTT. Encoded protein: CASSQQNRGNEKLFF.

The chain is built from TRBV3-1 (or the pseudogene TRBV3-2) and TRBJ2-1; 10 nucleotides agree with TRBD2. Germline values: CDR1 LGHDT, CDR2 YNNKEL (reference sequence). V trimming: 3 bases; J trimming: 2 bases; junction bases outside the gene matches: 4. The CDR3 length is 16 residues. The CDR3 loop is CASSHSGGSPYNEQFF. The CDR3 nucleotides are TGTGCCAGCAGCCATAGCGGGGGGTCCCCCTACAATGAGCAGTTCTTC.

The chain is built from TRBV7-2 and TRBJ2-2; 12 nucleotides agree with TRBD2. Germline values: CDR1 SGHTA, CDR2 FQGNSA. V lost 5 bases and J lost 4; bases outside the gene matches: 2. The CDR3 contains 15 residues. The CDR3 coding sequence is TGTGCCAGCAGCCCGGGACTAGCGGGCACCGGGGAGCTGTTTTTT. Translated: CASSPGLAGTGELFF.

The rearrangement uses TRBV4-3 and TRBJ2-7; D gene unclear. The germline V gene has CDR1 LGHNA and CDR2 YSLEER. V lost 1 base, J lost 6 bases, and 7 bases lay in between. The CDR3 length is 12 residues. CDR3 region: CASSQGPGEQYF. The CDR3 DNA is TGCGCCAGCAGCCAAGGTCCGGGCGAGCAGTACTTC.

The CDR3 bases are TGTGCCAGCAGTTACGCACCTGGGGCGCCAGGGGTAGCCAAAAACATTCAGTACTTC. It specifies CASSYAPGAPGVAKNIQYF. This chain joins TRBV6-2 or TRBV6-3 and TRBJ2-4; TRBD1 might be the D (6 bases). Germline V gives CDR1 MNHEY, CDR2 SVGEGT. Deletions cut 2 bases from V and 0 bases from J, with 20 bases between. The CDR3 loop spans 19 amino acids.

Here the CDR3 reads CASSNIVRTEAFF. The CDR3 DNA sequence: TGTGCCAGCAGCAACATTGTACGCACTGAAGCTTTCTTT. The V and J genes are TRBV7-3 and TRBJ1-1; no definite D call. V lost 5 bases and J 4 bases, leaving 11 bases between the germline ends. The CDR3 is 13 amino acids. Germline values: CDR1 SGHTA, CDR2 FQGTGA.

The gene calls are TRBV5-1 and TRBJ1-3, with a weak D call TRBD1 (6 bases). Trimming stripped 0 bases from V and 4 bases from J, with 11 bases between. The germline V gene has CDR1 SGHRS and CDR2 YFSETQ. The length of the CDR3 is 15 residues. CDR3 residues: CASSLEGHRGNTIYF. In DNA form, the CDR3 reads TGCGCCAGCAGCTTGGAGGGACATCGGGGAAACACCATATATTTT.

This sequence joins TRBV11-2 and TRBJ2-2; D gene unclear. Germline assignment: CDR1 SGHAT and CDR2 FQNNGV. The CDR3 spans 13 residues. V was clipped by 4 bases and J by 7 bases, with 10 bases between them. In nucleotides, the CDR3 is TGTGCCAGCAGCTCTATTTATGGCGGGGAGCTGTTTTTT. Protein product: CASSSIYGGELFF.

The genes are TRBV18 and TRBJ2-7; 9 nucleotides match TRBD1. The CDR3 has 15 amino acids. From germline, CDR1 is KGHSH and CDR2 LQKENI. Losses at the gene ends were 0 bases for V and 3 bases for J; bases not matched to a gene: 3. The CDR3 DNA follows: TGTGCCAGCTCACCACCGGGACAGGGACACTACGAGCAGTACTTC. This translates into CASSPPGQGHYEQYF.